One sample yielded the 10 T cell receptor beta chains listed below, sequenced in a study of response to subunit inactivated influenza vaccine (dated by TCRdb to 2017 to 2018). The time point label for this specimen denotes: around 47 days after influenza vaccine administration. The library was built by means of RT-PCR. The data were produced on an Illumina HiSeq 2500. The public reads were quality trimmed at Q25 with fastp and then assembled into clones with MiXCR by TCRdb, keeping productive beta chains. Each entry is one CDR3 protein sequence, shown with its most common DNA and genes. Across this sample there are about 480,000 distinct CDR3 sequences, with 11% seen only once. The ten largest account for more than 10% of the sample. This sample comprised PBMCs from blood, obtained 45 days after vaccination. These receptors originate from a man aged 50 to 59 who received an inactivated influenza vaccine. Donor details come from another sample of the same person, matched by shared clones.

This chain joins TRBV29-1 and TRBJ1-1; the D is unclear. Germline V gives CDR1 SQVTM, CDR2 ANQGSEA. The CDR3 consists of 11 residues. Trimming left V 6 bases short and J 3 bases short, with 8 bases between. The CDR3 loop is CSVVTDTEAFF. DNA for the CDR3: TGCAGCGTGGTCACAGACACTGAAGCTTTCTTT.

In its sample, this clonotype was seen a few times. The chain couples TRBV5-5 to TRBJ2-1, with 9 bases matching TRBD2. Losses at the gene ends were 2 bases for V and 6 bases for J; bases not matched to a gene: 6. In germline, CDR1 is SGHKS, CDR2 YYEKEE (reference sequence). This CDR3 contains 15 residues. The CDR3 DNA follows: TGTGCCAGCAGCTTAACCGGGACTAGCCCCAATGAGCAGTTCTTC. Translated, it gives CASSLTGTSPNEQFF.

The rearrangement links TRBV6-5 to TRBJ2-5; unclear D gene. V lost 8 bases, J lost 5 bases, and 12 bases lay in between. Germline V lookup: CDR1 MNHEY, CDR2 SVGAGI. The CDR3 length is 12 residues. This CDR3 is CASGSPGETQYF. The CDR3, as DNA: TGTGCCAGCGGTTCACCTGGGGAGACCCAGTACTTC.

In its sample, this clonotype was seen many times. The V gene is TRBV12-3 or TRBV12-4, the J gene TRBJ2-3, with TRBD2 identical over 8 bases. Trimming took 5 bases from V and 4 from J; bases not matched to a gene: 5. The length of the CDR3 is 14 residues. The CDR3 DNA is TGTGCCAGCAGTCCGCCGGGACTAGCAGATACGCAGTATTTT. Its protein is CASSPPGLADTQYF.

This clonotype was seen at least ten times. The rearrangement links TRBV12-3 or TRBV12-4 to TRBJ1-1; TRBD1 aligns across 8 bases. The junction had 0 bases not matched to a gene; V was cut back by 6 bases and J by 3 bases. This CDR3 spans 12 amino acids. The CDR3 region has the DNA TGTGCCAGCAGGACAGGGGACACTGAAGCTTTCTTT. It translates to CASRTGDTEAFF.

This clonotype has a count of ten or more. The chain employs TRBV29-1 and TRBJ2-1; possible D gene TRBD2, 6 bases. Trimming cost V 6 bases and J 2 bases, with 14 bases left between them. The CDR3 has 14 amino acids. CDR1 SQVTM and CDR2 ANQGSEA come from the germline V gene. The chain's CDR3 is CSVGAWEAYNEQFF. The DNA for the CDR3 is TGCAGCGTGGGTGCGTGGGAGGCCTACAATGAGCAGTTCTTC.

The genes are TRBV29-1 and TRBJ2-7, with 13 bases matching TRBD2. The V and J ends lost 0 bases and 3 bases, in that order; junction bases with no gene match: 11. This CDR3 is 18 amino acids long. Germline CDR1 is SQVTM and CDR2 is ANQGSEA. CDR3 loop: CSVEDRTSGSLSHYEQYF. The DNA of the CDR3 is TGCAGCGTTGAAGATCGGACTAGCGGGAGCCTGAGCCACTACGAGCAGTACTTC.

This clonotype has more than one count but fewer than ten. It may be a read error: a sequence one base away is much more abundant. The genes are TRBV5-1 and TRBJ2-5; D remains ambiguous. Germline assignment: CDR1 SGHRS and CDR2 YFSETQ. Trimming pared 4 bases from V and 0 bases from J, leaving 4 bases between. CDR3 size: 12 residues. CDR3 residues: CASSGDQETQYF. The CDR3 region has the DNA TGCGCCAGCAGCGGGGACCAAGAGACCCAGTACTTC. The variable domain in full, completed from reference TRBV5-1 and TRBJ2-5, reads KAGVTQTPRYLIKTRGQQVTLSCSPISGHRSVSWYQQTPGQGLQFLFEYFSETQRNKGNFPGRFSGRQFSNSRSEMNVSTLELGDSALYLCASSGDQETQYFGPGTRLLVL.

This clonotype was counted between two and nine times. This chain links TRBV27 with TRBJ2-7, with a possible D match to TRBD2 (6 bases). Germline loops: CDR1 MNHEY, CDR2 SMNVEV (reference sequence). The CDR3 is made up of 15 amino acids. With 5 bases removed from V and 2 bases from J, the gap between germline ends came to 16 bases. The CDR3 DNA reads TGTGCCAGCAGTACCCAAGCGGGTGCGCCCTACGAGCAGTACTTC. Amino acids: CASSTQAGAPYEQYF.

The CDR3 loop is CASSPRGFPNTEAFF. The CDR3 DNA reads as TGTGCCAGCTCACCACGGGGGTTTCCGAACACTGAAGCTTTCTTT. The V and J genes are TRBV18 and TRBJ1-1, with D tentatively TRBD1 (5 bases). Per germline, CDR1 KGHSH and CDR2 LQKENI. The V end was cut by 1 base, the J end by 1 base, with 10 bases between. The CDR3 extends over 15 amino acids.